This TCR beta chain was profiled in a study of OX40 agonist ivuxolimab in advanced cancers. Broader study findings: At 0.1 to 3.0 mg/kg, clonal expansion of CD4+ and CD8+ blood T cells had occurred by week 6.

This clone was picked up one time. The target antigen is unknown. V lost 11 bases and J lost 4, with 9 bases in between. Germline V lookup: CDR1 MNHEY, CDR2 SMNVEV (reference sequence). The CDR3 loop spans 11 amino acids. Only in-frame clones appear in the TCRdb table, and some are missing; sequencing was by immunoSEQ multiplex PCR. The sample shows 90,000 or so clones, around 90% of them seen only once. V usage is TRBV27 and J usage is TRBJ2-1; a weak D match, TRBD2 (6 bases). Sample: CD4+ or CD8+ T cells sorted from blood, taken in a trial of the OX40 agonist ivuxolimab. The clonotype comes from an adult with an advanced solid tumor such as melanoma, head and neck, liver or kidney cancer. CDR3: CAAAGYNEQFF. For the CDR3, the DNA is TGTGCCGCCGCGGGATACAATGAGCAGTTCTTC.